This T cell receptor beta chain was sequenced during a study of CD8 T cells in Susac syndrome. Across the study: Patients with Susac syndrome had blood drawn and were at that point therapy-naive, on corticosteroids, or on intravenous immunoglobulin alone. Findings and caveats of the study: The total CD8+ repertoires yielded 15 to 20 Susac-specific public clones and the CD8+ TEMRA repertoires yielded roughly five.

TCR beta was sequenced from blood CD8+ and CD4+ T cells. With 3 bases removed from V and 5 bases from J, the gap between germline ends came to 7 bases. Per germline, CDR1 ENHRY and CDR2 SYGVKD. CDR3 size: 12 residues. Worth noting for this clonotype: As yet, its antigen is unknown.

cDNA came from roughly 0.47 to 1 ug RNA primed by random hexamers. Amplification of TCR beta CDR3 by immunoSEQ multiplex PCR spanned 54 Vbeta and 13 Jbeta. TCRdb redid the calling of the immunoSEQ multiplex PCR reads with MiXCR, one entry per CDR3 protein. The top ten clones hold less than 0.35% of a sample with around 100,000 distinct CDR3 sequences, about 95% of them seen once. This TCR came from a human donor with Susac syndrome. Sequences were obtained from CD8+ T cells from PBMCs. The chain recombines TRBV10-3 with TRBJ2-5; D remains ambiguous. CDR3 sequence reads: CAISEGLETQYF. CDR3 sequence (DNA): TGTGCCATCAGTGAAGGTTTGGAGACCCAGTACTTC.